This T cell receptor beta chain came from a study of cytomegalovirus exposure and HLA in healthy donors (dated by TCRdb to the late 2010s). For the study in its entirety: An earlier analysis of under 600 of the donors reported approximately 270 Gb of sequence data and 120 million or so unique TCR beta sequences from about 179 million T cells. An early release that covered some 630 HLA-typed donors contained approximately 320 gigabases of sequencing data and 70 million to 100 million unique TCR sequences. Of the 300 to 450 genotyped donors, roughly 80% were placed in the genetic ancestry cluster associated with self-reported Caucasian donors. The aim of the study was to test whether cataloging public T cell receptors could identify signatures of past pathogen exposure. The T cell repertoires of around 730 subjects were profiled by immunosequencing and related to cytomegalovirus serostatus. Besides the first cohort of roughly 660 subjects, a separate validation cohort made up of about 120 different subjects was used. To predict cytomegalovirus infection status, the study combined high-throughput TCR immunosequencing, statistical association of individual TCRs with disease status, and machine learning. A later analysis re-examined previously published TCR beta repertoires from more than 600 donors and added high-resolution HLA genotyping to investigate patterns of TCR occurrence. Rather than drawing on any new phenotypic data, the later analysis identified candidate immune exposures from TCR beta sequences and the way those sequences occurred across donors. In an earlier analysis of roughly 540 of the donors, high-throughput TCR beta sequencing was used to judge whether each TCR beta V gene segment behaved as functional or pseudogenic. Alongside the repertoire data, information on donor age, sex, ethnicity and CMV serostatus was compiled. A later genetic analysis used genome-wide SNP genotypes for about 60% of the roughly 670 donors, treating that subset as a discovery cohort. Every discovery cohort repertoire had been produced on one sequencing platform. HLA typing included class I and class II loci at four-digit resolution. Typing coverage varied by locus: about 620-630 donors for A, B, C, DRB1 and DQB1; under 550 for DQA1; approximately 610 for DPA1; more than 450 for DPB1. Several DR-DQ haplotypes were treated as single units for association and clustering because of strong linkage in the cohort. Across approximately 400 genotyped donors of the cohort, an average of approximately 240,000 unique TCR beta nucleotide sequences per donor were sequenced, and roughly 17% of those sequences were non-productive. Summary of the overall study and its limitations: Because counts were too low, some 16 rarely observed V segments, including chromosome 9 orphons, were excluded from the earlier analysis of several hundred of the donors. When HLA alleles, especially DR and DQ, strongly co-occurred, attributing TCR associations to individual alleles was difficult. In a later analysis, most CMV-associated TCR beta chains were found to appear HLA-restricted, with HLA associations seemingly driven largely by CMV exposure. In a later analysis, the rate of TCR association differed among HLA loci, with DRB1 alleles having the most associated TCRs and HLA-C alleles having the fewest. A further reported finding was that TCR beta sequences accurately predicted the HLA-A and HLA-B alleles for most subjects in the first cohort. A cluster of highly shared sequence variants was judged likely to be a technical artifact of the sequencing pipeline. Immune exposure information for the cohort was limited to CMV serostatus. The presence/absence analyses assumed that sequencing depth was roughly uniform across donors, and that assumption may not be true. The study listed 150 to 200 TCR beta chains as associated with cytomegalovirus. Some IMGT-functional V segments, including TRBV6-2 and TRBV6-3, could not be distinguished by the 87-base-pair reads and were therefore excluded. In vitro tests confirmed that a few of the cytomegalovirus-associated TCR beta chains recognize cytomegalovirus antigens. In an earlier analysis of around 600 of the donors, most TCR beta V segments appeared in productive rearrangements about 87% or about 30% of the time, broadly matching IMGT annotations. In a later analysis, over 15,000 TCR beta sequences were associated with specific HLA alleles at a false discovery rate of 0.05. According to a later analysis, parvovirus B19, influenza, CMV and Epstein-Barr virus appeared linked to several top co-occurrence clusters. Because HLA typing was unavailable for some donors at each locus, only the typed subset was used in association tests. A later genetic analysis reported fewer N-insertions in productive TCRs among donors in an Asian-associated ancestry cluster than the approximately 700-donor mean. A later genetic analysis associated a missense DCLRE1C variant with V-gene and J-gene trimming of TCR beta chains, and an independent cohort replicated the association. In a later analysis, HLA-associated TCR beta chains showed more clonal expansion and lower generation probabilities than non-associated chains that were equally common. Only TCR beta chains were sequenced in this cohort, and the absence of alpha or paired-chain data limited detectable features. In both the original and validation cohorts, the classifier was reported to diagnose cytomegalovirus status with high specificity and sensitivity. Correlated functional status among segregating V segments might be attributable to linkage disequilibrium, but an unknown experimental factor could not be ruled out. The authors suggested that the approach could potentially be extended to other disease states and immunological phenotypes. Most TCR sequences were seen in very few donors, while some public TCRs were found in many individuals.

CDR1 and CDR2 are drawn from the germline V gene (reference sequence): GTSNPN, SVGIG. V gives up 1 base and J gives up 9 bases, and the segment between their germline ends measures 14 bases. The CDR3 goes from the cysteine to the phenylalanine over 13 residues. The retained sequence is limited to the CDR3, 39 bases, with the frame set at the first base. To note about this clone: Its antigen target is currently unknown. Base qualities are not recorded, but no much larger clone differs from it by a single base.

The library was made by the immunoSEQ multiplex PCR assay. For the multiplex PCR, a mixture combining 60 forward primers for TCR Vbeta segments and 13 reverse primers for TCR Jbeta segments was used. The CDR3 region of rearranged TCR beta genes was amplified from genomic DNA by a multiplex PCR assay. On the Illumina HiSeq System, the amplified TCR beta libraries were sequenced as 87-base-pair reads. The original methods were these. A later analysis tallied 80 million to 95 million unique TCR beta chains across the 666 repertoires, and about 10 million of those chains were shared by two or more donors. To remove PCR and sequencing errors, raw reads were error-corrected and collapsed into unique sequences using a nearest-neighbor algorithm that merged closely related sequences. Alignment of CDR3 sequences to IMGT reference sequences was used to assign V, D and J gene segments. For a sequence to be retained, a match of at least six nucleotides to both a V gene segment and a J gene segment was required. Rearrangements were classified as productive when the CDR3 lacked stop codons and remained in frame with V and J, and all other rearrangements were classified as non-productive. CDR3 was defined according to IMGT convention as the region running from the second conserved V-encoded cysteine to the conserved J-encoded phenylalanine. Sequences without an unambiguous match to a single V gene segment were excluded from the earlier analysis of 587 of the donors. In an earlier analysis of 587 of the donors, V segments were called functional above 56.7% productive rearrangements and were called segregating when the between-donor standard deviation exceeded 5%. A statistical classification framework was built for diagnosing cytomegalovirus status from the catalog of TCR beta chain sequences. In a later analysis, V and J genes were assigned by comparing TCR nucleotide sequences against IMGT/GENE-DB human TR gene sequences. A later analysis assigned CDR3 sequences and most-parsimonious VDJ recombination scenarios with the TCRdist pipeline. In a later analysis, each TCR beta chain was defined by its CDR3 amino acid sequence together with its V-gene family, and reads without a unique V-gene family were excluded. In a later analysis, nearly 600 highly shared, low-generation-probability nucleotide sequences were removed to address suspected cross-contamination and a sequencing artifact. For each public chain, a later analysis derived a clonal expansion index from normalized ranks of inferred template counts within each repertoire. In a later analysis, generation probabilities were computed with a VDJ recombination model fitted to out-of-frame rearrangements, and the resulting probabilities were checked against IGoR. A later analysis scored TCR-TCR, TCR-HLA and TCR-CMV co-occurrence with hypergeometric tests, applying a repertoire-size bias correction to TCR pairs. To estimate false discovery rates, a later analysis permuted the HLA or CMV assignments 20 times. A later analysis grouped co-occurring TCRs with DBSCAN, adding TCRdist sequence similarity when clustering within HLA-allele-positive subsets. Co-occurrence clustering excluded repertoires with fewer than 30,000 or more than 120,000 public chains, plus five with anomalous nucleotide sharing. The table comes from immuneACCESS by way of TCRdb, which keeps in-frame sequences with V and J called. Part of the clones is missing from these tables; in studies checked, under half for an unresolved V gene and the rest for unknown reasons. V and J calls and clone size follow that table, whereas D and trimming were derived from the DNA. The sample table holds a few hundred thousand clones, of which approximately 85% were seen once. The top ten hold about 2% of the sample.

In total, roughly 670 healthy bone marrow donors made up the cohort. At the time of sampling, every cohort member was nominally healthy, though immune exposures that went unrecorded were likely present. The donor tested CMV seropositive, placing the donor among the approximately 290 seropositive members of the cohort. Each donor provided a peripheral blood sample, and peripheral blood mononuclear cells were used for TCR beta sequencing. Genomic DNA was extracted from the blood cell samples with the Qiagen DNeasy Blood Extraction Kit. The specimen was PBMCs. The sequence links TRBV30 to TRBJ2-3; D gene: possibly TRBD2, on 5 matching bases. This clonotype was obtained from a woman aged 40-49 years in good health and CMV-seropositive. The bases read TGTGCCTGGAGTGAGAGGGCCTTTGTAACGCAGTATTTT. This is translated as CAWSERAFVTQYF.